This T cell receptor beta chain was sequenced in a study of vaccination and CD4 T cells after COVID-19. Whole-study context: A CEFX pool, an HIV-1 Nef pool, or else no peptide went into the control cultures.

To note about this clonotype: Its target is not known.

With the Oncomine TCR Beta short-read assay, DNA from cultured CD4+ T cells was sequenced. One entry per CDR3 protein, called by TCRdb with MiXCR from the PCR reads. The repertoire includes around 26,000 distinct CDR3 sequences, roughly 50% of them detected once, and under 30% sits in the top ten. The treatment here: roughly ten-day PBMC culture with coronavirus spike peptide pools or control peptides (ViraFEST assay). The CDR3 has 15 amino acids. Germline lookup yields CDR1 SGHAT and CDR2 FQNNGV. V trimming: 1 base; J trimming: 4 bases; junction bases outside the gene matches: 4. The sequence derives from a human donor who received a COVID-19 vaccine. The chain joins TRBV11-2 to TRBJ2-7, with 10 bases fitting TRBD2. Sequenced material: CD4+ T cells from blood, cultured in vitro, taken before SARS-CoV-2 vaccination. The CDR3 DNA reads as TGTGCCAGCAGCTTAGGGCAGGGACTAGCGTACGAGCAGTACTTC. This encodes CASSLGQGLAYEQYF.